The sequence of this TCR beta chain was determined in a study of T-cell memory formation after mild COVID-19. TCRdb recomputed calls from the 5' RACE reads with MiXCR, one row per CDR3 protein. The table has more than 250,000 distinct CDR3 sequences, around 15% seen once; the top ten hold 23%. Trimming left V 6 bases short and J 0 bases short, with 5 bases between. The CDR3 runs to 12 residues. Germline V gene lookup returns CDR1 MGHDK and CDR2 SYGVNS. This clonotype was obtained from a man between 18 and 35 years old who had mild COVID-19 (a few samples of this study predate the infection). Cell type and time point are not known. Sequencing input: PBMCs or a T cell subset sorted from them (not recorded which). This rearrangement joins TRBV25-1 to TRBJ2-5; D remains unclear. The CDR3 region is CASSFNQETQYF. CDR3 DNA: TGTGCCAGCAGCTTTAACCAAGAGACCCAGTACTTC.